A selection of T cell receptor beta chains follows, all from one sample in a study of immune evolution from preneoplasia to lung adenocarcinoma. Assay: immunoSEQ multiplex PCR; the TCRdb copy retains only in-frame clones and omits some. This table holds approximately 4,000 clones, roughly 80% found once. Sequencing was done on a sample of FFPE minimally invasive lung adenocarcinoma tissue. These receptors all stem from a person aged 60-79 years with lung adenocarcinoma. CDR3s leave out the opening cysteine and the closing phenylalanine or tryptophan. Each record gives: J gene, V gene, CDR3 protein.

j_call: TRBJ2-5
v_call: TRBV7-7
cdr3_aa: ASSLGPGDTGETQY

j_call: TRBJ1-6
v_call: TRBV18
cdr3_aa: ASSPFTAGTGNSPLH

j_call: TRBJ1-2
v_call: TRBV9
cdr3_aa: ASSAQQGPNYGYT

j_call: TRBJ2-7
v_call: TRBV7-9
cdr3_aa: ASSFVQQGYEQY

j_call: TRBJ1-1
v_call: TRBV7-9
cdr3_aa: ASSRINTGGEAF

j_call: TRBJ2-1
v_call: TRBV9
cdr3_aa: ASSGGGRQGGDEQF

j_call: TRBJ2-2
v_call: TRBV7-2
cdr3_aa: ASSLARQRNTGELF

j_call: TRBJ2-7
v_call: TRBV7-9
cdr3_aa: ASGKTGLSYEQY

j_call: TRBJ2-1
v_call: TRBV19
cdr3_aa: ASRQGSGYNEQF

j_call: TRBJ1-5
v_call: TRBV19
cdr3_aa: ASSKTGPGQPQH

j_call: TRBJ1-6
v_call: TRBV27
cdr3_aa: ASSLSTAALYNSPLH

j_call: TRBJ1-4
v_call: TRBV28
cdr3_aa: ASSFLTVGSNEKLF

j_call: TRBJ1-2
v_call: TRBV6-1
cdr3_aa: ASKDGGRAYGYT

j_call: TRBJ2-3
v_call: TRBV18
cdr3_aa: ASSPSRKGRDPDTQY

j_call: TRBJ2-3
v_call: TRBV6-4
cdr3_aa: ASSDSTTDTQY

j_call: TRBJ2-7
v_call: TRBV5-1
cdr3_aa: ASSRWGETYEQY

j_call: TRBJ1-5
v_call: TRBV5-1
cdr3_aa: ASSLEGQGNQPQH